This T cell receptor beta chain was retrieved from a study of Ad26.COV2.S vaccination and SARS-CoV-2 variants. The sample's treatment: some 19 received Ad26.COV2.S at low or high dose, single or two shots; 5 received placebo; per-sample allocation not given. Day 63 following the first vaccine or placebo injection was when the samples were taken. Study-wide points: Reportedly, spike-specific CD8+ and CD4+ T cell responses achieved substantial breadth once vaccination had taken place. Breadth and depth estimates from TCRs may understate total T cell responses. Those who received the vaccine showed greater spike-specific TCR breadth than those given placebo. Participants given vaccine showed non-spike TCR breadth similar to that of placebo recipients.

The junction had 5 bases not matched to a gene; V was cut back by 3 bases and J by 5 bases. This CDR3 comprises 14 residues. The germline V gene has CDR1 WSHSY and CDR2 SAAADI. Using immunoSEQ multiplex PCR, the repertoire was profiled, and TCRdb retains in-frame clones only, with some absent. The sample has 300,000 to 400,000 clones; around 83% are singletons. Note on this clone: The antigen is undetermined.

V gene TRBV10-2 combines with J gene TRBJ2-5; TRBD2 agrees at 8 bases. Here the sequenced sample was peripheral blood, taken in a trial of Ad26.COV2.S vaccine versus placebo. This receptor was obtained from a person between 18 and 60 years old who received the Ad26.COV2.S COVID-19 vaccine or a placebo. CDR3 sequence reads: CASSEGTSSETQYF. DNA of the CDR3: TGCGCCAGCAGTGAAGGGACTAGTTCCGAGACCCAGTACTTC.